This entry lists 18 T cell receptor beta chains sequenced from one sample in a study of type 1 and type 2 diabetes patients. Amplification started from genomic DNA. Amplification of the beta chain CDR3 used 30 forward and 13 reverse multiplex primers. Each CDR3 protein gets one entry after TCRdb re-called the multiplex PCR reads with MiXCR. Among 280,000 or so distinct CDR3 sequences, more than 40% were seen once, and the ten largest hold around 15%. The specimen sequenced was peripheral blood mononuclear cells (PBMCs). The receptors here all came from a man between 18 and 35 years old with type 2 diabetes.

In its sample, this clonotype was seen a few times. V is TRBV6-5 and J is TRBJ2-7, with D tentatively TRBD2 (5 bases). Trimming removed 6 bases from V and 3 bases from J, with 15 bases in between. Germline lookup yields CDR1 MNHEY and CDR2 SVGAGI. CDR3 size: 14 residues. The CDR3 here is CASSHGMPGYEQYF. CDR3 DNA sequence: TGTGCCAGCAGCCACGGGATGCCGGGCTACGAGCAGTACTTC.

The rearrangement uses TRBV15 and TRBJ1-5, with unresolved D. The better agreement between TRBJ1-6 and the DNA end casts doubt on the J call. This CDR3 is 12 amino acids long. Germline V gene sequence: CDR1 LNHNV, CDR2 YYDKDF (reference sequence). Written as DNA, the CDR3 is TGTGCCACCAGCAGAGATTCGGCGCCCCTCCACTTT. Translating it yields CATSRDSAPLHF.

Only a few counts were recorded for this clonotype. The V call is TRBV6-5, the J call TRBJ2-5; 10 positions match TRBD2. The J segment lost 1 base and the V segment lost 5 bases, leaving 7 bases of the junction unmatched. This CDR3 region has 16 residues. CDR1 is MNHEY, CDR2 SVGAGI, per germline. Here the CDR3 reads CASSLTGTSVQETQYF. In DNA form, the CDR3 reads TGTGCCAGCAGTCTCACCGGGACTAGCGTCCAAGAGACCCAGTACTTC.

The CDR3 here is CASSSPYPAGETQYF. DNA of the CDR3: TGTGCCAGCAGTTCCCCTTACCCGGCAGGGGAGACCCAGTACTTC. The rearrangement joins TRBV6-6 to TRBJ2-5, with D perhaps matching TRBD1 (5 bases). CDR1 is MNHNY and CDR2 is SVGAGI in the germline V gene (reference sequence). Trimming removed 4 bases from V and 5 bases from J, with 17 bases in between. The CDR3 is 15 amino acids.

The count of this clonotype is one. The chain carries TRBV19 and TRBJ2-7, with D tentatively TRBD2 (6 bases). Deletions cut 5 bases from V and 3 bases from J, with 17 bases between. Germline assignment: CDR1 LNHDA and CDR2 SQIVND (reference sequence). The CDR3 loop spans 15 amino acids. The CDR3 loop is CASSPTREVGYEQYF. The DNA of the CDR3 is TGTGCCAGTAGTCCAACCAGGGAGGTAGGCTACGAGCAGTACTTC.

V usage is TRBV10-3 and J usage is TRBJ2-7, with TRBD2 matching over 10 bases. The J segment lost 4 bases and the V segment lost 9 bases, leaving 9 bases of the junction unmatched. Germline assignment: CDR1 ENHRY and CDR2 SYGVKD. The CDR3 runs 14 residues. The CDR3 region is CAISGLAGAYEQYF. CDR3 sequence (DNA): TGTGCCATATCAGGGCTAGCGGGAGCTTACGAGCAGTACTTC.

The genes are TRBV12-5 and TRBJ1-2; D might be TRBD1 (5 bases). Deletions cut 3 bases from V and 6 bases from J, with 8 bases between. Per the germline V gene, CDR1 is LGHNT and CDR2 is FRNRAP. This CDR3 region has 12 residues. The CDR3 nucleotides are TGTGCTAGTGGTTTCGAGGGGAATGGCTACACCTTC. Translated, it gives CASGFEGNGYTF.

This clonotype was picked up a small number of times. This sequence joins TRBV2 and TRBJ2-7; D may be TRBD1 or TRBD2 (5 bases each). Germline V gene lookup returns CDR1 SNHLY and CDR2 FYNNEI. The V gene lost 4 bases and the J gene lost 6 bases, with 13 bases spanning the gap. This CDR3 contains 13 residues. CDR3 nucleotide sequence: TGTGCCAGCAGTGGGGGGTTAAGGCTCGAGCAGTACTTC. The encoded protein is CASSGGLRLEQYF.

The chain links TRBV20-1 to TRBJ2-7; D unclear. CDR1 DFQATT and CDR2 SNEGSKA come from the germline V gene (reference sequence). The V end was cut by 3 bases, the J end by 3 bases, with 9 bases between. The CDR3 totals 12 residues. This CDR3 reads CSASPVFYEQYF. The CDR3 DNA is TGCAGTGCTAGTCCAGTCTTCTACGAGCAGTACTTC.

The chain is built from TRBV19 and TRBJ2-1; TRBD2 agrees at 8 bases. V lost 3 bases, J lost 7 bases, and 8 bases stayed unmatched. The length of the CDR3 is 15 residues. The germline V gene encodes CDR1 LNHDA and CDR2 SQIVND (reference sequence). CDR3 DNA: TGTGCCAGTAGTATCTGGCTAGCGGGCGGTAATGAGCAGTTCTTC. Amino acid sequence: CASSIWLAGGNEQFF.

This clonotype was counted only a few times. The gene calls are TRBV19 and TRBJ1-1; D not resolved. The CDR3 is made up of 11 amino acids. Trimming removed 7 bases at V and 2 bases at J, with 5 bases between. In germline, CDR1 is LNHDA, CDR2 SQIVND (reference sequence). The CDR3 loop is CASKENTEAFF. In nucleotides, the CDR3 is TGTGCCAGTAAGGAAAACACTGAAGCTTTCTTT.

Regarding this clonotype: The CDR3 does not end in the conserved phenylalanine or tryptophan, so this is likely a read error. V gene TRBV6-5 combines with J gene TRBJ1-1; no clear D. In germline, CDR1 is MNHEY, CDR2 SVGAGI. V lost 6 bases, J lost 1 base, and 6 bases lay in between. The CDR3 spans 12 residues. For the CDR3, the DNA is TGTGCCAGCAGGTACAGGAACACTGAAGCTTTCCTT. Amino acid sequence: CASRYRNTEAFL.

This clonotype has ten or more counts. The chain uses TRBV12-3 or TRBV12-4 and TRBJ2-7; no clear D gene. V gave up 0 bases and J gave up 5 bases, with 8 bases separating them. The CDR3 contains 13 residues. The CDR3 coding sequence is TGTGCCAGCAGTTTAGCCGACTCTGACGAGCAGTACTTC. This gives the protein CASSLADSDEQYF.

The V and J genes are TRBV2 and TRBJ1-1, with TRBD1 matching 7 bases. Germline V gives CDR1 SNHLY, CDR2 FYNNEI. There are 14 residues in the CDR3. The V segment lost 2 bases and the J segment 5 bases; nucleotides outside the gene matches: 5. CDR3: CASSEWAGGTEAFF. CDR3 sequence (DNA): TGTGCCAGCAGTGAATGGGCAGGGGGGACTGAAGCTTTCTTT.

The chain is built from TRBV12-3 or TRBV12-4 and TRBJ1-2; D is undetermined. V dropped 7 bases and J dropped 7 bases, with 16 bases sitting between them. CDR3 length equals 13 residues. The CDR3 reads CASNLGPRGGYTF. Here the CDR3 DNA reads TGTGCCAGCAATCTCGGGCCCCGAGGTGGCTACACCTTC.

Of note for this clonotype: Mismatch with germline at one junction end may stem from a read error. V and J are TRBV7-6 and TRBJ1-1, with TRBD1 matching 9 bases. Germline assignment: CDR1 SGHVS and CDR2 FNYEAQ. The CDR3 extends over 15 amino acids. The CDR3 sequence is CASSPGQGLDTKAFF. In DNA form, the CDR3 reads TGTGCCAGCAGCCCGGGACAGGGATTGGACACTAAAGCTTTCTTT.

There are a few counts of this clonotype. V and J are TRBV14 and TRBJ2-1; TRBD2 agrees at 7 bases. Germline V gene data show CDR1 as SGHDN and CDR2 as FVKESK. J lost 9 bases, V lost 3 bases, and 5 bases had no gene match. This CDR3 is 13 amino acids long. The CDR3 region is CASSQVRGGEQFF. Here the CDR3 DNA reads TGTGCCAGCAGCCAGGTTCGCGGGGGTGAGCAGTTCTTC.

The chain is built from TRBV6-6 and TRBJ2-5, with 9 bases aligning to TRBD2. Germline V gene sequence: CDR1 MNHNY, CDR2 SVGAGI (reference sequence). This CDR3 contains 15 residues. The V segment lost 6 bases and the J segment 5 bases; nucleotides outside the gene matches: 10. CDR3 DNA sequence: TGTGCCAGCAGCAAAATAGCGGGAGTAGGGGAGACCCAGTACTTC. Protein: CASSKIAGVGETQYF.